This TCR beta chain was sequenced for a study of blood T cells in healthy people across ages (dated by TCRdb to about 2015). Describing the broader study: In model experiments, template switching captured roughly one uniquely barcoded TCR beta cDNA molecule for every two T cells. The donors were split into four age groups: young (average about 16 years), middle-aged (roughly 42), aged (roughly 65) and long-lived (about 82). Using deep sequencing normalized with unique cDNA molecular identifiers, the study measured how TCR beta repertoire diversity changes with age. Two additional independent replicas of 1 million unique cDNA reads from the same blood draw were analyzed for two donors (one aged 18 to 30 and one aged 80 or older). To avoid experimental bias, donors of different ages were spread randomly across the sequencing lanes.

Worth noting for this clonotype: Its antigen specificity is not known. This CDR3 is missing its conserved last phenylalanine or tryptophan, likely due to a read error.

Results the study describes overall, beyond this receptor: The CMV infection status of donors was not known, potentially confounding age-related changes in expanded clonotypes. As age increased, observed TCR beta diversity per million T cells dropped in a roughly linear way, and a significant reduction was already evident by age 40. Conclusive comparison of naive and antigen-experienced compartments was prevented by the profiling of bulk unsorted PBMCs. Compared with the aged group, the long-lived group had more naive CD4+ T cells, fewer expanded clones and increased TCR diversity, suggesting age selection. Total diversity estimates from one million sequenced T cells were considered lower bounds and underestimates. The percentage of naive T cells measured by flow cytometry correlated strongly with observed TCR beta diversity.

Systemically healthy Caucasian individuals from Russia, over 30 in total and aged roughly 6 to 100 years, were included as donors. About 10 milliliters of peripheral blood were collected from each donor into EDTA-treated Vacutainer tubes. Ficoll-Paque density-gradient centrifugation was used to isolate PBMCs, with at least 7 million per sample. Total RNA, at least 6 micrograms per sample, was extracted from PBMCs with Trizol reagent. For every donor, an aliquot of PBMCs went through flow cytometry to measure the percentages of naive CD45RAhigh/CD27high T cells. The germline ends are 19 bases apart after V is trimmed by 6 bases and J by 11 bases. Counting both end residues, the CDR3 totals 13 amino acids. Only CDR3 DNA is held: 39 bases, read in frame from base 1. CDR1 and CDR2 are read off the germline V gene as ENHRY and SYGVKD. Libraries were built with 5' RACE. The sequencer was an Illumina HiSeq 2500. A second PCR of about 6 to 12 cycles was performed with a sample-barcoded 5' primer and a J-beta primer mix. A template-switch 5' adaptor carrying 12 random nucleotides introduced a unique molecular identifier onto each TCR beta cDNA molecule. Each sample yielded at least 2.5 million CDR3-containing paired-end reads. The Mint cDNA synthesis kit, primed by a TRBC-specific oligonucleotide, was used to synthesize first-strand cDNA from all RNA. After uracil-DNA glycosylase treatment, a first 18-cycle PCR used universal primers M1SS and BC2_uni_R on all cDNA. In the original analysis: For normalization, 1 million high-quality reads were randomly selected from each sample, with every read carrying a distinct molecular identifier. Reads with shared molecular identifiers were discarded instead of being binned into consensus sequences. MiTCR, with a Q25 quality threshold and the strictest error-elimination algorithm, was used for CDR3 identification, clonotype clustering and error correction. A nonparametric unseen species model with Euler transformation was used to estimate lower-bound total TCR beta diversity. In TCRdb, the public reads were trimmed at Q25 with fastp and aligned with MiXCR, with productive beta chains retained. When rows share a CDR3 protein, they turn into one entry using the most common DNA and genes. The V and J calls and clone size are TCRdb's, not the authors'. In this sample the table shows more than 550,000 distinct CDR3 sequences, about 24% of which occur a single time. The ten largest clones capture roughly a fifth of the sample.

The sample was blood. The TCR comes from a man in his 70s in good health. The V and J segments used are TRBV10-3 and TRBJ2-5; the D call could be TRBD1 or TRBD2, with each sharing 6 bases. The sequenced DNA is TGTGCCATCAGCTCCCCGGGGGCTACCGGGCAGTACGTC. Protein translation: CAISSPGATGQYV.